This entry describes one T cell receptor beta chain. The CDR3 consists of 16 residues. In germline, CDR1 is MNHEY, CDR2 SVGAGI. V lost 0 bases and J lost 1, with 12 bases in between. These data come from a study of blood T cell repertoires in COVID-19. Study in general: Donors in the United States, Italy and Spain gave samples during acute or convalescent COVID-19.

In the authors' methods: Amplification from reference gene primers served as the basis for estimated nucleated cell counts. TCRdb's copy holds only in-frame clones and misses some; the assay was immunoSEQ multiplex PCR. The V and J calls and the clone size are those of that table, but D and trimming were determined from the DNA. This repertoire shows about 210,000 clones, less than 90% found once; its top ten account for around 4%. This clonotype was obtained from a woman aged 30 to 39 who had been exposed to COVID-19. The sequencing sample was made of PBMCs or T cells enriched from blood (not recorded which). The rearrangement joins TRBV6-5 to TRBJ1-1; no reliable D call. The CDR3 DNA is TGTGCCAGCAGTTACTCGATTCGGGAACCGAACACTGAAGCTTTCTTT. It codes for CASSYSIREPNTEAFF.